What follows describes a single T cell receptor beta chain. The sample is drawn from a study of shared clonotypes between healthy human individuals. Produced via immunoSEQ multiplex PCR; TCRdb's table is partial and in-frame only. The sample has about 2.4 million clones; around nine tenths are singletons. The CDR3 is 14 amino acids. Unmatched junction bases numbered 2, after V lost 9 bases and J lost 2 bases. Germline-derived CDR1 and CDR2 are SNHLY and FYNNEI. This sequence was found in a man aged 18 to 35 in good health. Sequenced input: naive CD4+ T cells sorted from blood. Described subset: CD45RA+ positively selected. The genes are TRBV2 and TRBJ2-3; TRBD2 aligns across 13 bases. The CDR3 spells CASGTSGNTDTQYF. The CDR3 DNA reads as TGTGCCAGTGGGACTAGCGGGAACACAGATACGCAGTATTTT.